The 28 T cell receptor beta chains given below trace back to one sample, sequenced in a study of T-cell reconstitution after alpha-beta-depleted transplantation in children (dated by TCRdb to the mid-2010s). The library was generated by PCR. The reads were generated on an Illumina HiSeq 2500. TCR library preparation used molecular barcoding, with unique molecular identifiers applied to normalize quantification of the TCRbeta repertoire. Using fastp trimming at Q25 and MiXCR clonotype assembly, TCRdb reanalyzed the public sequencing data and kept in-frame beta chains. CDR3 protein duplicates are merged, each entry listing the most common genes and DNA. The sample profile shows 350,000 to 400,000 distinct CDR3 sequences; 10% to 15% of them were found once. Clones ranked in the top ten supply about 3.9% of the sample. The specimen comprised PBMCs, sampled from the stem cell graft. Every receptor here comes from a human donor who donated a stem cell graft to a child with Fanconi anemia.

The V and J genes are TRBV11-2 and TRBJ2-5; tentatively, D is TRBD2 (5 bases). Germline loops: CDR1 SGHAT, CDR2 FQNNGV. Trimming took off 5 bases at V and 2 bases at J, with 15 bases between the two ends. The CDR3 totals 15 residues. CDR3 sequence (DNA): TGTGCCAGCAGCCCAAATCCGGGGTGGCAAGAGACCCAGTACTTC. This encodes CASSPNPGWQETQYF.

This clonotype was detected a few times. This chain uses TRBV9 with TRBJ2-7; D not certain. V lost 4 bases and J lost 9, with 23 bases in between. Germline V gene lookup returns CDR1 SGDLS and CDR2 YYNGEE. The CDR3 has 15 residues. The CDR3 nucleotides read TGTGCCAGCAGCCCCGAAATGACACCCAGACTCGGGCAGTACTTC. Amino acid sequence: CASSPEMTPRLGQYF.

This clonotype was seen many times. This chain uses TRBV30 with TRBJ2-7, with TRBD1 identical over 9 bases. CDR1 is GTSNPN and CDR2 is SVGIG in the germline V gene (reference sequence). Unmatched junction bases numbered 9, after V lost 2 bases and J lost 7 bases. The CDR3 has 14 residues. For the CDR3, the DNA is TGTGCCTGGAGTAGGGACAGGGCATTACGGGAGCAGTACTTC. Protein product: CAWSRDRALREQYF.

This clonotype was seen many times. V gene TRBV6-1 combines with J gene TRBJ1-4; no firm D call. This CDR3 comprises 11 residues. Deletions cut 4 bases from V and 12 bases from J, with 9 bases between. Germline V gives CDR1 MNHNS, CDR2 SASEGT. The CDR3 sequence: CASSAAVQLFF. The CDR3 DNA reads as TGTGCCAGCAGTGCCGCCGTACAACTGTTTTTT.

V and J are TRBV14 and TRBJ1-2; no reliable D call. CDR1 SGHDN and CDR2 FVKESK come from the germline V gene. The CDR3 covers 12 residues. Trimming took 3 bases from V and 8 from J, leaving 10 bases between them. The CDR3 sequence is CASSQRNQGYTF. The CDR3 DNA follows: TGTGCCAGCAGCCAGAGAAATCAAGGCTACACCTTC.

The CDR3 coding sequence is TGTGCCAGCAGTTACCTATCTGAACCAGATACGCAGTATTTT. It encodes CASSYLSEPDTQYF. The V and J genes are TRBV6-5 and TRBJ2-3; D uncertain. In germline, CDR1 is MNHEY, CDR2 SVGAGI. Trimming stripped 2 bases from V and 4 bases from J, with 10 bases between. The CDR3 is made up of 14 amino acids.

In its sample, this clonotype was seen a few times. The chain has TRBV6-1 and TRBJ1-5; D gene uncertain. This CDR3 comprises 14 residues. The V and J ends lost 7 bases and 1 base respectively, with 11 bases between them. Germline-derived CDR1 and CDR2 are MNHNS and SASEGT. CDR3 coding DNA: TGTGCCAGCACGGAAGGGTTGAGCAATCAGCCCCAGCATTTT. It encodes CASTEGLSNQPQHF.

In its sample, this clonotype was seen a few times. The chain carries TRBV14 and TRBJ2-5, with 8 bases matching TRBD2. Germline V CDR1 and CDR2: SGHDN, FVKESK. The junction had 7 bases not matched to a gene; V was cut back by 0 bases and J by 10 bases. This CDR3 comprises 14 residues. Here the CDR3 DNA reads TGTGCCAGCAGCCAAGATATCGGCGGGGGGCACCAGTACTTC. This codes for CASSQDIGGGHQYF. Complete variable domain (other parts from reference TRBV14 and TRBJ2-5): EAGVTQFPSHSVIEKGQTVTLRCDPISGHDNLYWYRRVMGKEIKFLLHFVKESKQDESGMPNNRFLAERTGGTYSTLKVQPAELEDSGVYFCASSQDIGGGHQYFGPGTRLLVL.

CDR3: CASSFGGAWGETQYF. The DNA of the CDR3 is TGTGCCAGCAGTTTTGGGGGCGCTTGGGGAGAGACCCAGTACTTC. This rearrangement joins TRBV12-3 or TRBV12-4 to TRBJ2-5, with D possibly TRBD1 on 6 matching bases. CDR3 length: 15 amino acids. Trimming took off 3 bases at V and 4 bases at J, with 15 bases between the two ends.

This clonotype was counted at least ten times. The gene calls are TRBV29-1 and TRBJ1-5, with unresolved D. This CDR3 comprises 12 residues. The V end was cut by 6 bases, the J end by 1 base, with 7 bases between. In germline, CDR1 is SQVTM, CDR2 ANQGSEA. DNA for the CDR3: TGCAGCGTCCGGGAGAGCAATCAGCCCCAGCATTTT. It encodes CSVRESNQPQHF.

This clonotype showed up just a few times. The V call is TRBV6-1, the J call TRBJ1-1, with D maybe TRBD1 (5 bases). The V gene's germline CDR1 is MNHNS and CDR2 SASEGT. The CDR3 runs to 14 residues. V lost 5 bases and J 6 bases, leaving 16 bases between the germline ends. The CDR3 DNA follows: TGTGCCAGCAGTCCGACAGTGGCGGGGGCTGAAGCTTTCTTT. This codes for CASSPTVAGAEAFF.

There are a few counts of this clonotype. This rearrangement joins TRBV7-9 to TRBJ2-1, with TRBD2 matching 8 bases. The V segment lost 4 bases and the J segment 7 bases; nucleotides outside the gene matches: 9. Per germline, CDR1 SEHNR and CDR2 FQNEAQ (reference sequence). The CDR3 is made up of 15 amino acids. The CDR3 DNA reads TGTGCCAGCAGCTCCCCCGGGGGGGCTGGAAATGAGCAGTTCTTC. It translates to CASSSPGGAGNEQFF.

This clonotype was observed a handful of times. J is TRBJ2-4 and V is TRBV29-1; D remains unclear. V was pared by 4 bases and J by 7 bases, with 14 bases between. Germline V gene data show CDR1 as SQVTM and CDR2 as ANQGSEA. The CDR3 spans 13 residues. The CDR3 reads CSVVFGVGNIQYF. The CDR3 DNA is TGCAGCGTTGTATTTGGGGTCGGCAACATTCAGTACTTC.

This clonotype was counted ten times or more. The V and J genes are TRBV2 and TRBJ2-1; tentatively, D is TRBD2 (7 bases). The CDR3 sequence is 15 residues long. The V and J ends lost 7 bases and 5 bases respectively, with 18 bases between them. Per germline, CDR1 SNHLY and CDR2 FYNNEI. The CDR3 reads CASTPRAGAHNEQFF. The CDR3 DNA reads as TGTGCCAGCACCCCCCGCGCGGGGGCTCACAATGAGCAGTTCTTC.

This clonotype was detected ten times or more. V usage is TRBV6-2 or TRBV6-3 and J usage is TRBJ2-7; no clear D. The CDR3 is made up of 11 amino acids. V was cut by 0 bases and J by 6 bases, with 3 bases left in between. CDR1 is MNHEY and CDR2 is SVGEGT in the germline V gene. CDR3 sequence: CASSYSTEQYF. CDR3 DNA: TGTGCCAGCAGTTACTCGACCGAGCAGTACTTC.

CDR3 in amino acids: CSVELAGERTQYF. The CDR3 DNA sequence: TGCAGCGTTGAGCTAGCGGGGGAACGAACCCAGTACTTC. This chain links TRBV29-1 with TRBJ2-5; 10 nucleotides line up with TRBD2. The V and J ends lost 3 bases and 8 bases, in that order; junction bases with no gene match: 6. This CDR3 contains 13 residues. Looked up from germline, CDR1 is SQVTM and CDR2 is ANQGSEA.

This clonotype was picked up many times. Germline is not matched at one junction end, which may reflect a read error. The rearrangement uses TRBV4-3 and TRBJ2-5; D not resolved. Looked up from germline, CDR1 is LGHNA and CDR2 is YSLEER. CDR3 length equals 12 residues. For the CDR3, the DNA is TGTGCCAGCAGCCAAGATCGGGAGACCCAGTACTTC. Translation: CASSQDRETQYF.

CDR3 sequence reads: CSASGTYGNTIYF. CDR3 coding DNA: TGCAGTGCGTCGGGGACTTACGGAAACACCATATATTTT. The J gene is TRBJ1-3, the V gene TRBV20-1; possible D gene TRBD1, 5 bases. Trimming took 6 bases from V and 4 from J, leaving 13 bases between them. The CDR3 extends over 13 amino acids. Looked up from germline, CDR1 is DFQATT and CDR2 is SNEGSKA (reference sequence).

This clonotype turned up a few times. The chain recombines TRBV19 with TRBJ1-5; D uncertain. This CDR3 has 13 amino acids. Looked up from germline, CDR1 is LNHDA and CDR2 is SQIVND (reference sequence). The CDR3 here is CGTSQYSNQPQHF. In DNA, the CDR3 is TGTGGTACTAGTCAGTATAGCAATCAGCCCCAGCATTTT.

This clonotype was found many times. The chain links TRBV27 to TRBJ2-3, with TRBD2 identical over 8 bases. The CDR3 length is 15 residues. CDR1 MNHEY and CDR2 SMNVEV come from the germline V gene (reference sequence). V lost 3 bases to trimming and J lost 3 bases; unmatched junction nucleotides: 5. The CDR3 region is CASSFIGGATDTQYF. CDR3 in DNA: TGTGCCAGCAGTTTTATCGGGGGGGCGACAGATACGCAGTATTTT.

The J gene is TRBJ1-1, the V gene TRBV12-3 or TRBV12-4, with TRBD1 as a possible D gene (5 bases). V lost 5 bases and J 1 base, leaving 8 bases between the germline ends. CDR3 length: 13 residues. Written as DNA, the CDR3 is TGTGCCAGCAGTGTACAGGAGAACACTGAAGCTTTCTTT. This sequence encodes CASSVQENTEAFF.

This clonotype was seen more than once but under ten times. The V call is TRBV5-1, the J call TRBJ1-1; D is unresolved. CDR1 SGHRS and CDR2 YFSETQ come from the germline V gene. CDR3 length: 15 amino acids. The V end lost 0 bases, the J end lost 6 bases, and 15 bases lay between the germline ends. The chain's CDR3 is CASSLATGISAEAFF. The DNA of the CDR3 is TGCGCCAGCAGCTTGGCCACGGGGATTTCCGCTGAAGCTTTCTTT.

The rearrangement joins TRBV30 to TRBJ1-5; no clear D. CDR1 and CDR2 (germline): GTSNPN, SVGIG (reference sequence). With 3 bases removed from V and 3 bases from J, the gap between germline ends came to 15 bases. CDR3 length: 15 amino acids. CDR3 DNA: TGTGCCTGGAGCCCGGTTGATGGGGTCAATCAGCCCCAGCATTTT. Its protein product is CAWSPVDGVNQPQHF.

This chain uses TRBV6-2 or TRBV6-3 with TRBJ1-1, with D unresolved. Germline assignment: CDR1 MNHEY and CDR2 SVGEGT. The CDR3 contains 13 residues. V lost 4 bases, J lost 10 bases, and 16 bases lay in between. CDR3 sequence (DNA): TGTGCCAGCAGTTCGCCTCTCGTCGCGGGAGCTTTCTTT. As protein: CASSSPLVAGAFF.

This clonotype was found a few times. The chain couples TRBV12-3 or TRBV12-4 to TRBJ1-1; no clear D gene. V was trimmed by 0 bases and J by 3 bases, leaving 23 bases between them. The CDR3 runs to 19 residues. The CDR3, as DNA: TGTGCCAGCAGTTTAGCACCGGGTAAGCGCGTAAGCATTGACACTGAAGCTTTCTTT. This encodes CASSLAPGKRVSIDTEAFF.

This clonotype has only a few counts. The chain has TRBV12-3 or TRBV12-4 and TRBJ1-1; no definite D call. Trimming took 5 bases from V and 5 from J, leaving 15 bases between them. This CDR3 spans 14 amino acids. The CDR3 nucleotides read TGTGCCAGCAGTACCTCGTCGGGGTTAACTGAAGCTTTCTTT. Protein: CASSTSSGLTEAFF.

This clonotype was seen repeatedly, ten times or more. The chain carries TRBV6-2 or TRBV6-3 and TRBJ2-7, with D possibly TRBD1 on 5 matching bases. Trimming took 4 bases from V and 6 from J, leaving 16 bases between them. CDR1 and CDR2 (germline): MNHEY, SVGEGT. The CDR3 covers 14 residues. The CDR3 nucleotides read TGTGCCAGCAGTTTCTATCCCAGGGCGGCCGAGCAGTACTTC. It codes for CASSFYPRAAEQYF.

J is TRBJ2-2 and V is TRBV4-2, with D unresolved. Trimming left V 1 base short and J 6 bases short, with 12 bases between. Germline lookup yields CDR1 LGHNA and CDR2 YNFKEQ. CDR3 length equals 15 residues. For the CDR3, the DNA is TGTGCCAGCAGCCAAGTTGCTAGAGAGGCCGGGGAGCTGTTTTTT. Its translation is CASSQVAREAGELFF.